The source of this T cell receptor (beta chain) is a study of blood T cell repertoires in COVID-19. Data came from immunoSEQ multiplex PCR; TCRdb stores just in-frame clones and leaves some out. The sample records approximately 210,000 clones, approximately 81% being singletons. The CDR3 is 15 residues long. V shed 6 bases and J shed 0 bases, with 14 bases lying between them. Germline CDR1 is MNHEY and CDR2 is SVGEGT. Sequencing was performed on peripheral blood. V gene TRBV6-2 or TRBV6-3 combines with J gene TRBJ1-1, with D possibly being TRBD1 (5 bases). This sequence originates from a man younger than 45 with active or convalescent COVID-19. CDR3 amino acids: CASSPLGRVNTEAFF. The CDR3 DNA sequence: TGTGCCAGCAGCCCTCTTGGCAGGGTGAACACTGAAGCTTTCTTT.